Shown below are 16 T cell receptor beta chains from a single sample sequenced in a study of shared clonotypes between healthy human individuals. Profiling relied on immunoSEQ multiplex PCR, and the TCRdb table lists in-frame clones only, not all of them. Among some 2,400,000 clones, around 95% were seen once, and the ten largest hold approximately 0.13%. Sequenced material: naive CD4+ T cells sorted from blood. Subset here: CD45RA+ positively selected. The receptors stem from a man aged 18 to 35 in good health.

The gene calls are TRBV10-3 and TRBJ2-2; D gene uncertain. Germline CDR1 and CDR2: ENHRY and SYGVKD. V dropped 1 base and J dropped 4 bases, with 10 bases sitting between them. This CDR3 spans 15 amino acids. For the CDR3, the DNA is TGTGCCATCAGTGAGTGGGCCACGGCCACCGGGGAGCTGTTTTTT. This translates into CAISEWATATGELFF.

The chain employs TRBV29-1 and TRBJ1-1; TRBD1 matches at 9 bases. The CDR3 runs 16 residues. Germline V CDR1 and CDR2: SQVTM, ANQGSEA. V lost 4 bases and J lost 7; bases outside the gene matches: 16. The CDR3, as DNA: TGCAGCGTTGGATTGACCCTTTTAGACAGGGGGGTTGAAGCTTTCTTT. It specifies CSVGLTLLDRGVEAFF.

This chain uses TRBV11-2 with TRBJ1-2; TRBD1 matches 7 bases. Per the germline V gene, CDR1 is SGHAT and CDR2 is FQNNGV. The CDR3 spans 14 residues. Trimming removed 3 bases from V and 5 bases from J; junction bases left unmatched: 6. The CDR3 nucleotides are TGTGCCAGCAGCTTGACAGGGTTTTGGTATGGCTACACCTTC. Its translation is CASSLTGFWYGYTF.

CDR3 residues: CASRDRGQNNSPLHF. DNA for the CDR3: TGTGCCAGCAGGGACAGGGGACAGAATAATTCACCCCTCCACTTT. J is TRBJ1-6 and V is TRBV5-8, with 9 positions matching TRBD1. Trimming cost V 5 bases and J 5 bases; bases outside gene matches: 5. Germline CDR1 SGHTS, CDR2 YDEGEE. This CDR3 has 15 residues.

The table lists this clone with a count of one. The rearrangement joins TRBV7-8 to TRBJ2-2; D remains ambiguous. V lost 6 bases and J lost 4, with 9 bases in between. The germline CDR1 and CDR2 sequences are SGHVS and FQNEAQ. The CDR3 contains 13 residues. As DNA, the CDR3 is TGTGCCAGCAGACGCGGATCCACCGGGGAGCTGTTTTTT. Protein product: CASRRGSTGELFF.

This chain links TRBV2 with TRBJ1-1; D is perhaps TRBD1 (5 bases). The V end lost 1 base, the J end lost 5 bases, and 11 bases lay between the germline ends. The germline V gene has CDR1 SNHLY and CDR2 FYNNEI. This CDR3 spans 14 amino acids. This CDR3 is CASSEEGPLTEAFF. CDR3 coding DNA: TGTGCCAGCAGTGAAGAGGGACCACTTACTGAAGCTTTCTTT.

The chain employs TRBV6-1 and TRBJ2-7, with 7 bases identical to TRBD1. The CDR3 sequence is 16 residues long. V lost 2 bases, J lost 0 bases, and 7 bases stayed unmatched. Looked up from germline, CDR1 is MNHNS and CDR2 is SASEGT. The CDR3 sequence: CASSEFGTVSSYEQYF. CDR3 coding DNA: TGTGCCAGCAGTGAATTTGGGACAGTTAGCTCCTACGAGCAGTACTTC.

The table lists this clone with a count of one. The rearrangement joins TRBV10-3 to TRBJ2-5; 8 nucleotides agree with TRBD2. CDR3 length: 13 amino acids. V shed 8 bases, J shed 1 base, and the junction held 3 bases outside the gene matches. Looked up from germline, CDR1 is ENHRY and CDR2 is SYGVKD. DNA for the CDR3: TGTGCCATCGGACTAGCCCTCCAAGAGACCCAGTACTTC. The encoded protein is CAIGLALQETQYF.

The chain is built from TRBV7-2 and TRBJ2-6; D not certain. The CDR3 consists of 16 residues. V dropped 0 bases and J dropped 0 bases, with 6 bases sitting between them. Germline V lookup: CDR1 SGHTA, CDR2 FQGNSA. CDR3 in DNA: TGTGCCAGCAGCTTAGCGAGTGGCTCTGGGGCCAACGTCCTGACTTTC. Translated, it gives CASSLASGSGANVLTF.

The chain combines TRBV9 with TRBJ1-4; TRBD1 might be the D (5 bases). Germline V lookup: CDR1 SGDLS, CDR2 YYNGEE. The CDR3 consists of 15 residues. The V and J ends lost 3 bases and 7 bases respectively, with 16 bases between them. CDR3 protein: CASSALGGFAEKLFF. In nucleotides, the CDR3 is TGTGCCAGCAGCGCCCTGGGGGGGTTCGCTGAAAAACTGTTTTTT.

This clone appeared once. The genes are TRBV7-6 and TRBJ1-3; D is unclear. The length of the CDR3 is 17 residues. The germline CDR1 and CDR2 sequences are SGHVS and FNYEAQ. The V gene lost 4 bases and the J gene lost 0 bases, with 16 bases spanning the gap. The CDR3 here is CASSSQRAGSSGNTIYF. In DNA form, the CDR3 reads TGTGCCAGCAGCTCCCAGAGGGCAGGAAGCTCTGGAAACACCATATATTTT.

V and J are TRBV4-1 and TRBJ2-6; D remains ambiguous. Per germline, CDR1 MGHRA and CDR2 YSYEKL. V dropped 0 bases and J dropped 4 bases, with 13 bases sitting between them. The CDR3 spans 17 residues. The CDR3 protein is CASSQDNVVGGANVLTF. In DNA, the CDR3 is TGCGCCAGCAGCCAAGATAACGTGGTTGGGGGGGCCAACGTCCTGACTTTC.

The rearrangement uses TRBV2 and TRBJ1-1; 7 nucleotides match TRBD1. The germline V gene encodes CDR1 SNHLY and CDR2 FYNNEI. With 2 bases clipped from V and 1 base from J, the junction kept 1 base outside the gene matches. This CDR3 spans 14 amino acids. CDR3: CASSERDRNTEAFF. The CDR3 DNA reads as TGTGCCAGCAGTGAACGGGACAGGAACACTGAAGCTTTCTTT.

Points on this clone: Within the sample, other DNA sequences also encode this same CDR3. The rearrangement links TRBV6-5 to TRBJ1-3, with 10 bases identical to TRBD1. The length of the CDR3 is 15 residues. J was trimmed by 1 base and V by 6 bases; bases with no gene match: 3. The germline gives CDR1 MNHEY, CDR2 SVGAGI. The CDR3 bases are TGTGCCAGCAGGAGGGACAGGGGTTCTGGAAACACCATATATTTT. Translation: CASRRDRGSGNTIYF.

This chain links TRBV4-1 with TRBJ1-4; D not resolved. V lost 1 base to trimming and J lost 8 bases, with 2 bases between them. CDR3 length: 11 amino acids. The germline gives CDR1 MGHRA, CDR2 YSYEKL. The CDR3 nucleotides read TGCGCCAGCAGCCAAGTAGAAAAACTGTTTTTT. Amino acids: CASSQVEKLFF.

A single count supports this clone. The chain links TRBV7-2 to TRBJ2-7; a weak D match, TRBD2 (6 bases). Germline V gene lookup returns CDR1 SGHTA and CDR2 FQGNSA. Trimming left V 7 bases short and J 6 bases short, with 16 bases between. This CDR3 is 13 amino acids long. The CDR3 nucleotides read TGTGCCAGCAACGGGGGATCCAGAGGCGAGCAGTACTTC. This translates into CASNGGSRGEQYF. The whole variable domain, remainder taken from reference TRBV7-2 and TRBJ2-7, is GAGVSQSPSNKVTEKGKDVELRCDPISGHTALYWYRQSLGQGLEFLIYFQGNSAPDKSGLPSDRFSAERTGGSVSTLTIQRTQQEDSAVYLCASNGGSRGEQYFGPGTRLTVT.